Shown below are 25 T cell receptor beta chains from a single sample sequenced in a study of CD8+ T cells in alopecia areata. RNA, once extracted, was reverse transcribed into cDNA for use as the sequencing template. TCRdb keeps only in-frame clones here, not all; method: immunoSEQ multiplex PCR. Here the sample spans about 250,000 clones, around 64% being singletons. Noted treatment: oral pan-JAK inhibitor, 5-10 mg twice daily. Source: CD4+ T cells sorted from blood, taken around week 54, from a patient treated with tofacitinib. The source of these receptors is a human donor with alopecia areata.

This clone was observed a handful of times. V and J are TRBV30 and TRBJ1-2; TRBD1 agrees at 9 bases. J lost 4 bases, V lost 0 bases, and 18 bases had no gene match. CDR1 is GTSNPN and CDR2 is SVGIG in the germline V gene (reference sequence). The CDR3 covers 19 residues. The CDR3 loop reads CAWSVYYSTGGALIYGYTF. DNA for the CDR3: TGTGCCTGGAGTGTATATTACTCAACAGGGGGCGCGTTAATCTATGGCTACACCTTC.

This clone was recorded once. At one of its ends the junction is not consistent with the germline gene, which may arise from a read error. This sequence joins TRBV29-1 and TRBJ2-7; D may be TRBD1 or TRBD2 (5 bases each). Germline CDR1 and CDR2: SQVTM and ANQGSEA. This CDR3 is 13 amino acids long. CDR3 sequence reads: CSAEGGGRAEQYF. The CDR3 DNA is TGCAGCGCTGAAGGAGGTGGCAGGGCCGAGCAGTACTTC.

This clone was seen a few times. The V gene is TRBV9, the J gene TRBJ1-1; 9 bases agree with TRBD1. Germline V gene data show CDR1 as SGDLS and CDR2 as YYNGEE. The junction had 6 bases not matched to a gene; V was cut back by 0 bases and J by 6 bases. The CDR3 has 15 residues. CDR3 DNA: TGTGCCAGCAGCGTAGGGGGACAGGGCCGGTCTGAAGCTTTCTTT. Residues: CASSVGGQGRSEAFF.

The chain couples TRBV30 to TRBJ2-5, with 11 positions matching TRBD1. CDR3 length: 15 amino acids. The V gene's germline CDR1 is GTSNPN and CDR2 SVGIG (reference sequence). J gave up 5 bases and V 1 base, and 6 bases lay outside the gene matches. The CDR3 nucleotides read TGTGCCTGGAGTGCAACGGACAGGGGGCAGGAGACCCAGTACTTC. It specifies CAWSATDRGQETQYF.

The V and J genes are TRBV18 and TRBJ2-7; D possibly uses TRBD1 or TRBD2 (5 bases each). The CDR3 loop spans 14 amino acids. Trimming removed 5 bases from V and 4 bases from J, with 15 bases in between. The germline gives CDR1 KGHSH, CDR2 LQKENI. CDR3 residues: CASSTTGGRYEQYF. Written as DNA, the CDR3 is TGTGCCAGCTCAACTACAGGAGGAAGATACGAGCAGTACTTC.

The chain carries TRBV30 and TRBJ2-3; D perhaps matches TRBD1 (5 bases). This CDR3 is built from 12 residues. Per the germline V gene, CDR1 is GTSNPN and CDR2 is SVGIG (reference sequence). The germline V and J ends were trimmed by 6 bases and 4 bases, with 11 bases remaining between them. CDR3 DNA sequence: TGTGCCTGTCCAGGGATATCAGATACGCAGTATTTT. Protein sequence: CACPGISDTQYF.

V and J are TRBV10-3 and TRBJ1-1; D not resolved. With 6 bases removed from V and 6 bases from J, the gap between germline ends came to 14 bases. The CDR3 is 13 amino acids. Germline V gene sequence: CDR1 ENHRY, CDR2 SYGVKD. The CDR3 spells CAISPSDHAEAFF. In DNA form, the CDR3 reads TGTGCCATCAGCCCGTCTGACCATGCTGAAGCTTTCTTT.

V gene TRBV27 combines with J gene TRBJ2-1; unclear D gene. The CDR3 totals 17 residues. V gave up 6 bases and J gave up 0 bases, with 18 bases separating them. The germline gives CDR1 MNHEY, CDR2 SMNVEV (reference sequence). CDR3 nucleotide sequence: TGTGCCAGCAGACCCATTCCGTACCCGAGCTCCTACAATGAGCAGTTCTTC. This sequence encodes CASRPIPYPSSYNEQFF.

The chain joins TRBV7-2 to TRBJ2-2, with TRBD2 matching 10 bases. The CDR3 is made up of 15 amino acids. Germline CDR1 SGHTA, CDR2 FQGNSA. The trim removed 4 bases at V and 6 bases at J, leaving 5 bases unmatched. The CDR3 nucleotides are TGTGCCAGCAGCTCGACTAGCGGGTTCCCCGGGGAGCTGTTTTTT. Residues: CASSSTSGFPGELFF.

V and J are TRBV30 and TRBJ2-3; D might be TRBD2 (5 bases). CDR3 length equals 14 residues. Trimming removed 3 bases from V and 2 bases from J, with 12 bases in between. Germline loops: CDR1 GTSNPN, CDR2 SVGIG (reference sequence). The CDR3, as DNA: TGTGCCTGGAGGGGATCTAGCTCCACAGATACGCAGTATTTT. Protein product: CAWRGSSSTDTQYF.

This clone was picked up a small number of times. V gene TRBV7-6 combines with J gene TRBJ2-1; 11 nucleotides agree with TRBD1. J was trimmed by 9 bases and V by 4 bases; bases with no gene match: 8. Germline-derived CDR1 and CDR2 are SGHVS and FNYEAQ. CDR3 length: 15 amino acids. The CDR3 bases are TGTGCCAGCAGCTCAGCTGGCGGGACAGGGGGTGAGCAGTTCTTC. Protein sequence: CASSSAGGTGGEQFF.

The chain is built from TRBV30 and TRBJ2-1; 11 nucleotides align to TRBD2. The CDR3 has 14 residues. Germline CDR1 and CDR2: GTSNPN and SVGIG (reference sequence). V shed 2 bases, J shed 9 bases, and the junction held 6 bases outside the gene matches. The CDR3 DNA follows: TGTGCCTGGAGTTTGCTAGCGGGGGGCGGTGAGCAGTTCTTC. Translation: CAWSLLAGGGEQFF.

A remark on this clone: In the same sample, other DNA sequences code for this CDR3. V usage is TRBV30 and J usage is TRBJ1-5; the D is unclear. The germline V gene encodes CDR1 GTSNPN and CDR2 SVGIG (reference sequence). This CDR3 is 14 amino acids long. V shed 0 bases and J shed 1 base, with 7 bases lying between them. CDR3 sequence (DNA): TGTGCCTGGAGTGTACTTGGGAGCAATCAGCCCCAGCATTTT. Translated: CAWSVLGSNQPQHF.

In this sample, this clone turned up a few times. This chain links TRBV14 with TRBJ1-4, with D possibly matching TRBD1 (5 bases). CDR3 size: 14 residues. The germline gives CDR1 SGHDN, CDR2 FVKESK. Trimming stripped 3 bases from V and 8 bases from J, with 13 bases between. The CDR3 is CASSHPRRGEKLFF. DNA for the CDR3: TGTGCCAGCAGCCATCCTCGCCGGGGGGAAAAACTGTTTTTT.

The chain is built from TRBV30 and TRBJ2-3; 9 nucleotides align to TRBD2. CDR3 size: 14 residues. Germline CDR1 reads GTSNPN; CDR2 reads SVGIG (reference sequence). The ends lost 5 bases at V and 4 bases at J; junction bases unmatched: 7. CDR3 in DNA: TGTGCCTGGGGAGGCGGGGGGGCATCAGATACGCAGTATTTT. Protein: CAWGGGGASDTQYF.

This sequence joins TRBV29-1 and TRBJ1-2; weak D call: TRBD1 (5 bases). Germline CDR1 and CDR2: SQVTM and ANQGSEA. The CDR3 spans 11 residues. With 7 bases removed from V and 0 bases from J, the gap between germline ends came to 6 bases. The CDR3 sequence is CSATANYGYTF. Here the CDR3 DNA reads TGCAGCGCGACAGCTAACTATGGCTACACCTTC.

The V gene is TRBV5-1, the J gene TRBJ2-2, with a tentative D call TRBD1 (6 bases). Between the trimmed V and J ends, which lost 1 base and 2 bases, there was a span of 9 bases. The CDR3 contains 15 residues. From germline, CDR1 is SGHRS and CDR2 YFSETQ. CDR3 DNA sequence: TGCGCCAGCAGCTTGTTACAGGGAAACACCGGGGAGCTGTTTTTT. This encodes CASSLLQGNTGELFF.

The J gene is TRBJ2-7, the V gene TRBV7-9; D remains unclear. V lost 5 bases to trimming and J lost 2 bases, with 7 bases between them. CDR3 length equals 12 residues. CDR1 and CDR2 from the germline V gene are SEHNR and FQNEAQ (reference sequence). CDR3 protein: CASSRTAYEQYF. The CDR3 nucleotides read TGTGCCAGCAGCCGGACCGCCTACGAGCAGTACTTC. The whole variable domain, filled in from reference TRBV7-9 and TRBJ2-7, reads DTGVSQNPRHKITKRGQNVTFRCDPISEHNRLYWYRQTLGQGPEFLTYFQNEAQLEKSRLLSDRFSAERPKGSFSTLEIQRTEQGDSAMYLCASSRTAYEQYFGPGTRLTVT.

This chain connects TRBV2 to TRBJ2-5; no definite D call. This CDR3 region has 13 residues. From germline, CDR1 is SNHLY and CDR2 FYNNEI. V shed 1 base and J shed 2 bases, with 5 bases lying between them. As DNA, the CDR3 is TGTGCCAGCAGTGAAGAGGCTCAAGAGACCCAGTACTTC. This gives the protein CASSEEAQETQYF.

V is TRBV30 and J is TRBJ1-6; the D is unclear. Germline CDR1 and CDR2: GTSNPN and SVGIG (reference sequence). The CDR3 sequence is 15 residues long. V lost 1 base to trimming and J lost 0 bases, with 7 bases between them. The CDR3 DNA is TGTGCCTGGAGTGGGAAGAGCTCCTATAATTCACCCCTCCACTTT. Amino acid sequence: CAWSGKSSYNSPLHF.

The CDR3 coding sequence is TGTGCCTGGAGTGTACCCGGAACCCAAGAGACCCAGTACTTC. As protein: CAWSVPGTQETQYF. The chain joins TRBV30 to TRBJ2-5; D remains ambiguous. The CDR3 contains 14 residues. The germline V and J ends were trimmed by 0 bases and 1 base, with 9 bases remaining between them. CDR1 is GTSNPN, CDR2 SVGIG, per germline (reference sequence).

This chain uses TRBV6-5 with TRBJ2-3; D remains ambiguous. Germline V CDR1 and CDR2: MNHEY, SVGAGI. V lost 5 bases and J 2 bases, leaving 14 bases between the germline ends. This CDR3 region has 15 residues. The DNA for the CDR3 is TGTGCCAGCAGTCAATACCGGGCCTTCACAGATACGCAGTATTTT. Protein sequence: CASSQYRAFTDTQYF.

This clone was counted only a few times. V gene TRBV2 combines with J gene TRBJ2-7; D gene uncertain. Trimming pared 3 bases from V and 6 bases from J, leaving 15 bases between. Germline V gene lookup returns CDR1 SNHLY and CDR2 FYNNEI. This CDR3 region has 14 residues. In DNA form, the CDR3 reads TGTGCCAGCAGTGATTGGAGACCTTCCCCCGAGCAGTACTTC. Amino acid sequence: CASSDWRPSPEQYF. Supplemented by reference TRBV2 and TRBJ2-7, the full variable domain reads EPEVTQTPSHQVTQMGQEVILRCVPISNHLYFYWYRQILGQKVEFLVSFYNNEISEKSEIFDDQFSVERPDGSNFTLKIRSTKLEDSAMYFCASSDWRPSPEQYFGPGTRLTVT.

This sequence joins TRBV7-2 and TRBJ1-1; D gene unclear. Trimming shortened V by 0 bases and J by 1 base, and 9 bases separated the two germline ends. From germline, CDR1 is SGHTA and CDR2 FQGNSA. The CDR3 contains 15 residues. In DNA form, the CDR3 reads TGTGCCAGCAGCTTAGCGTTGACCCAGAACACTGAAGCTTTCTTT. Its translation: CASSLALTQNTEAFF.

This clone was found a few times. The J gene is TRBJ1-5, the V gene TRBV6-5; 7 bases fit TRBD1. Germline V CDR1 and CDR2: MNHEY, SVGAGI. This CDR3 has 15 amino acids. The V gene end was trimmed by 2 bases and the J gene end by 2 bases; junction bases not matched to a gene: 3. The CDR3 coding sequence is TGTGCCAGCAGTTACAGTCAGGGGGGCAATCAGCCCCAGCATTTT. Translated: CASSYSQGGNQPQHF.